The 15 T cell receptor beta chains reported below all come from one sample, sequenced in a study of T cells after yellow fever vaccination. TCRdb re-called the 5' RACE reads with MiXCR, one entry per CDR3 protein. Among under 550,000 distinct CDR3 sequences listed, 20% to 25% were seen once. Sequencing used PBMCs, obtained 21 days after the first yellow fever vaccination. Receptor source: a young man who received the YFV17D yellow fever vaccine.

This chain connects TRBV15 to TRBJ2-7, with D maybe TRBD2 (7 bases). V shed 5 bases and J shed 0 bases, with 11 bases lying between them. CDR1 is LNHNV and CDR2 is YYDKDF in the germline V gene (reference sequence). The CDR3 is 14 amino acids. The CDR3 nucleotides read TGTGCCACCAGCCGGGGGGCCAACTCCTACGAGCAGTACTTC. As protein: CATSRGANSYEQYF.

This clonotype came up a few times. This sequence joins TRBV19 and TRBJ1-2; D ambiguous. The CDR3 covers 13 residues. Looked up from germline, CDR1 is LNHDA and CDR2 is SQIVND (reference sequence). V lost 5 bases and J lost 6, with 13 bases in between. The CDR3 DNA reads TGTGCCAGTAGTCATTGGGGTCACGATGGCTACACCTTC. Its translation: CASSHWGHDGYTF. Combining the CDR3 with reference TRBV19 and TRBJ1-2 gives the whole variable domain DGGITQSPKYLFRKEGQNVTLSCEQNLNHDAMYWYRQDPGQGLRLIYYSQIVNDFQKGDIAEGYSVSREKKESFPLTVTSAQKNPTAFYLCASSHWGHDGYTFGSGTRLTVV.

The chain links TRBV23-1 to TRBJ2-1; 7 bases agree with TRBD2. TRBV23-1 is assigned to the ORF class and has an uncertain function. The V and J ends lost 2 bases and 3 bases, in that order; junction bases with no gene match: 7. CDR3 length equals 16 residues. The CDR3 is CASSQGRGKVYNEQFF. The CDR3, as DNA: TGCGCCAGCAGTCAAGGGCGGGGGAAGGTCTACAATGAGCAGTTCTTC.

This clonotype turned up a few times. The J gene is TRBJ1-3, the V gene TRBV9, with no clear D. The CDR3 is made up of 15 amino acids. V shed 0 bases and J shed 4 bases, with 11 bases lying between them. CDR1 is SGDLS and CDR2 is YYNGEE in the germline V gene. CDR3 nucleotide sequence: TGTGCCAGCAGCGTAGACCACACCTGGGGAAACACCATATATTTT. Amino acids: CASSVDHTWGNTIYF.

This clonotype came up a few times. The chain couples TRBV25-1 to TRBJ2-4, with D possibly being TRBD2 (5 bases). The CDR3 contains 15 residues. Looked up from germline, CDR1 is MGHDK and CDR2 is SYGVNS. Trimming cost V 0 bases and J 5 bases, with 11 bases left between them. CDR3 in amino acids: CASSEYLEVENIQYF. The DNA of the CDR3 is TGTGCCAGCAGTGAATATCTGGAGGTCGAAAACATTCAGTACTTC.

Of note for this clonotype: Germline is not matched at one junction end, which may reflect a read error. The genes are TRBV6-2 or TRBV6-3 and TRBJ1-6; no clear D gene. The CDR3 consists of 15 residues. Germline V gene data show CDR1 as MNHEY and CDR2 as SVGEGT. CDR3 loop: CGSSYTARHNSPLHF. The CDR3 region has the DNA TGTGGCAGCAGTTACACCGCTCGTCATAATTCACCCCTCCACTTT.

This rearrangement joins TRBV5-1 to TRBJ2-5; tentatively, D is TRBD1 (6 bases). The V end was cut by 3 bases, the J end by 0 bases, with 12 bases between. Germline lookup yields CDR1 SGHRS and CDR2 YFSETQ. The CDR3 covers 15 residues. CDR3 sequence reads: CASSWQGKYQETQYF. The CDR3, as DNA: TGCGCCAGCAGCTGGCAGGGGAAGTACCAAGAGACCCAGTACTTC.

This clonotype has more than one count but fewer than ten. The gene calls are TRBV9 and TRBJ2-7; D gene ambiguous. The CDR3 covers 15 residues. Germline V lookup: CDR1 SGDLS, CDR2 YYNGEE. Between the trimmed V and J ends, which lost 0 bases and 2 bases, there was a span of 12 bases. The CDR3 loop is CASSVGAADTYEQYV. In DNA, the CDR3 is TGTGCCAGCAGCGTAGGCGCGGCGGATACCTACGAGCAGTACGTC.

J is TRBJ2-5 and V is TRBV7-2, with D unclear. V lost 4 bases to trimming and J lost 5 bases, with 14 bases between them. The CDR3 spans 14 residues. CDR1 is SGHTA, CDR2 FQGNSA, per germline. The DNA of the CDR3 is TGTGCCAGCAGCTCGCCGGTTACGTGGGAGACCCAGTACTTC. Amino acid sequence: CASSSPVTWETQYF.

The V call is TRBV6-6, the J call TRBJ2-3; D uncertain. The CDR3 contains 13 residues. Trimming left V 6 bases short and J 4 bases short, with 11 bases between. The germline gives CDR1 MNHNY, CDR2 SVGAGI (reference sequence). CDR3 in amino acids: CASSRSTADTQYF. In nucleotides, the CDR3 is TGTGCCAGCAGCCGATCCACAGCAGATACGCAGTATTTT.

This clonotype was seen at least ten times. The chain recombines TRBV29-1 with TRBJ1-2; D call uncertain. Germline assignment: CDR1 SQVTM and CDR2 ANQGSEA. The CDR3 contains 9 residues. V gave up 1 base and J gave up 7 bases, with 1 base separating them. The chain's CDR3 is CSVEGGYTF. In nucleotides, the CDR3 is TGCAGCGTTGAAGGTGGCTACACCTTC.

V usage is TRBV11-3 and J usage is TRBJ2-3; 13 nucleotides agree with TRBD2. The CDR3 is 22 amino acids. Germline CDR1 and CDR2: SGHNT and YENEEA. J lost 3 bases, V lost 1 base, and 19 bases had no gene match. As DNA, the CDR3 is TGTGCCAGCAGCTTAGGGGTACGAACCCTACTAGCGGGGGGGCCTAAGACAGATACGCAGTATTTT. This translates into CASSLGVRTLLAGGPKTDTQYF.

This clonotype was found many times. This chain uses TRBV20-1 with TRBJ2-5; TRBD1 matches at 8 bases. The V gene end was trimmed by 6 bases and the J gene end by 7 bases; junction bases not matched to a gene: 16. CDR3 size: 15 residues. Germline CDR1 DFQATT, CDR2 SNEGSKA (reference sequence). The CDR3 coding sequence is TGCAGTGCAAATTCCCGGGACAGGCCCTTCAGGACCCAGTACTTC. Translating gives CSANSRDRPFRTQYF.

V usage is TRBV18 and J usage is TRBJ2-1; 7 bases are a match to TRBD1. The V and J ends lost 2 bases and 5 bases, in that order; junction bases with no gene match: 3. CDR1 and CDR2 from the germline V gene are KGHSH and LQKENI. The CDR3 loop spans 14 amino acids. The CDR3 DNA is TGTGCCAGCTCACCAACGACAGGGAACAATGAGCAGTTCTTC. Translated, it gives CASSPTTGNNEQFF.

This rearrangement joins TRBV12-3 or TRBV12-4 to TRBJ1-1; 10 positions agree with TRBD1. V trimming: 4 bases; J trimming: 10 bases; junction bases outside the gene matches: 12. The CDR3 runs 15 residues. CDR3 in DNA: TGTGCCAGCAGTTCCACACTCTTGGACAGGGGGGTAGCTTTCTTT. Translating it yields CASSSTLLDRGVAFF.